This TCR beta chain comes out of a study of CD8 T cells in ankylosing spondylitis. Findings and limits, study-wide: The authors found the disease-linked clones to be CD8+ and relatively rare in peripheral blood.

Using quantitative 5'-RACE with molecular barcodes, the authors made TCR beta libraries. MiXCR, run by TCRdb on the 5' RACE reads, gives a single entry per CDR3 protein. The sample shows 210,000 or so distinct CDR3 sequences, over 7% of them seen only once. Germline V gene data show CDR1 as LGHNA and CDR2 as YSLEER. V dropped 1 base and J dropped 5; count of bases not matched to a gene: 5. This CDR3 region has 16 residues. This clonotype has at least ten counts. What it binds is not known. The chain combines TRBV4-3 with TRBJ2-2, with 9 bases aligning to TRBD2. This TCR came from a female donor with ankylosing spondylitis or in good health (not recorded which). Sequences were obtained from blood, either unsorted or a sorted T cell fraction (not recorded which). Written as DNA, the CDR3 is TGCGCCAGCAGCCAAGGGGGGACTAGCCGTACCGGGGAGCTGTTTTTT. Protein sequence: CASSQGGTSRTGELFF.